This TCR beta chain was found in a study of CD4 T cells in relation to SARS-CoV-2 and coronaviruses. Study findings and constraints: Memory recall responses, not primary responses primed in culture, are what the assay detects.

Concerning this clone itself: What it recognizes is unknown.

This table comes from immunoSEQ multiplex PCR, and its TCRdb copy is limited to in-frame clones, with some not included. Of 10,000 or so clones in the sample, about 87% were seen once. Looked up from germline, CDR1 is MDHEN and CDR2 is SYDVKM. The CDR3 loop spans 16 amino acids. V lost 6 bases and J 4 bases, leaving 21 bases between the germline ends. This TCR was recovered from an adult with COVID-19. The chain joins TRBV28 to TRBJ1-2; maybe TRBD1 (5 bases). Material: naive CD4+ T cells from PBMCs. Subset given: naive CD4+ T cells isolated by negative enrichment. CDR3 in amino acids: CASSLEGAFNVYGYTF. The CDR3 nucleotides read TGTGCCAGCAGCTTAGAAGGGGCCTTTAACGTCTATGGCTACACCTTC.